This T cell receptor (beta chain) was retrieved from a study of CXCR3-negative and CXCR3-positive naive CD8 T cells. Study outcomes and limitations: Naive cells positive for CXCR3 carried more hydrophobic TRB CDR3s than CXCR3-negative ones. Similar levels of surface CD5 were seen between naive subsets; TCR strength was inferred from TRB CDR3 properties.

The CDR3 spans 15 residues. The germline gives CDR1 DFQATT, CDR2 SNEGSKA (reference sequence). Notes on this clonotype: Its antigen remains unknown.

In triplicate, each CD8+ T cell subset was sorted at approximately 290,000 cells per replicate. Those CD8+ T cells considered naive were CD45RO-CCR7+CD27+CD95-. UMI labels and 5' RACE were used to prepare the TRB cDNA libraries. TCRdb reprocessed the 5' RACE reads, keeping one entry per CDR3 protein, no DNA. This sample's table has 150,000 to 160,000 distinct CDR3 sequences. Sequencing was performed on naive CXCR3+ CD8+ T cells from blood. Subset specified: CD45RO-CCR7+CD27+CD95- naive CD8+ T cells expressing CXCR3 (TNR3+). The rearrangement links TRBV20-1 to TRBJ2-3; TCRdb gives TRBD1 as the D gene, but with no DNA this cannot be confirmed. The clonotype comes from a human donor in good health. Some clones in this sample may be carry-over from other donors' samples. The CDR3 protein is CSALPPGQGPDTQYF.